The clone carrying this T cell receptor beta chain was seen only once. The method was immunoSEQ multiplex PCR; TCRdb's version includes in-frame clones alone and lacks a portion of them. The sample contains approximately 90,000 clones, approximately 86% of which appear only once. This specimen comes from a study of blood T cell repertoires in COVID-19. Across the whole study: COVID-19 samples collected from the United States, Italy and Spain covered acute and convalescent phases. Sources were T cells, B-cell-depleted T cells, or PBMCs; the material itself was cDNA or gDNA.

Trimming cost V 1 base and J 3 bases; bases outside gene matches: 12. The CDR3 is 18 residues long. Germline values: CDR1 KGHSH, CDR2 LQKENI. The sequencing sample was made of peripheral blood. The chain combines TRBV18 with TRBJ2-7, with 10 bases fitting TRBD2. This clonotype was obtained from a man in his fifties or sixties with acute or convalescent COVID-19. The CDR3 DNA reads TGTGCCAGCTCACCACGGCTAGCGGGGGCGGGACGTCTCTACGAGCAGTACTTC. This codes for CASSPRLAGAGRLYEQYF.